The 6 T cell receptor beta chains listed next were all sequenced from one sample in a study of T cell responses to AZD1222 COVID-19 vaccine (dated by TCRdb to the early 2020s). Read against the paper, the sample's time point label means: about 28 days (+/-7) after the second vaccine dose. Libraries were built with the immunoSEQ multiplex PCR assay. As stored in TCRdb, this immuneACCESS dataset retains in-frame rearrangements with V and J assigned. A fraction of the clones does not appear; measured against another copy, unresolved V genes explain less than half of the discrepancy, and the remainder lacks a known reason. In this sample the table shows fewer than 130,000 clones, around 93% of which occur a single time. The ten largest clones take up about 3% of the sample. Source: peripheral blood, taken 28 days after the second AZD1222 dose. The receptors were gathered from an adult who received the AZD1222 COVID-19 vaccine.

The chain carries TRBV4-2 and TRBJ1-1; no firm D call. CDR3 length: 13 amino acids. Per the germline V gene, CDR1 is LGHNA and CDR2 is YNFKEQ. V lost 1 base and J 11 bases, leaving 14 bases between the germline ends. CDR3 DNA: TGTGCCAGCAGCCAAGGGCCGAACGGTGTTGCTTTCTTT. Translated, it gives CASSQGPNGVAFF.

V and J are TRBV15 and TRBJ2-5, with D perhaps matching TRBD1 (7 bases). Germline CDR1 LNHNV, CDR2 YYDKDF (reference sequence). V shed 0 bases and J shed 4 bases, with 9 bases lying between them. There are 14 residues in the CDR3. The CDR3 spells CATSRDQGGETQYF. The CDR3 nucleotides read TGTGCCACCAGCAGAGATCAGGGGGGAGAGACCCAGTACTTC.

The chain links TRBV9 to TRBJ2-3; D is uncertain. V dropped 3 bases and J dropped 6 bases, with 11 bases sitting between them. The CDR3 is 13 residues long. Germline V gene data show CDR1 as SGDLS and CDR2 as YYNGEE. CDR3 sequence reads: CASSALSADTQYF. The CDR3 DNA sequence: TGTGCCAGCAGCGCCCTATCCGCCGATACGCAGTATTTT.

The CDR3 reads CASRIRPFANTEAFF. CDR3 DNA sequence: TGTGCCAGTAGAATAAGGCCTTTCGCGAACACTGAAGCTTTCTTT. The chain employs TRBV19 and TRBJ1-1; D gene uncertain. V dropped 6 bases and J dropped 1 base, with 15 bases sitting between them. Germline V lookup: CDR1 LNHDA, CDR2 SQIVND (reference sequence). This CDR3 spans 15 amino acids.

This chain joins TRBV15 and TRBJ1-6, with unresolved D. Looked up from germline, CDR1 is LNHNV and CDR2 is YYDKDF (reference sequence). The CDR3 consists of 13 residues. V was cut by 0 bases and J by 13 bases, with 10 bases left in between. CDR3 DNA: TGTGCCACCAGCAGAGACCTAAATACGCCCCTCCACTTT. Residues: CATSRDLNTPLHF.

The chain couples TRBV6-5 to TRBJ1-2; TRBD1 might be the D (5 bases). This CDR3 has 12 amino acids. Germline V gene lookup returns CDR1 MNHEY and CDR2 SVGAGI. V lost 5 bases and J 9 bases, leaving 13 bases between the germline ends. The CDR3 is CASSPGPRSYTF. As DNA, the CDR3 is TGTGCCAGCAGTCCGGGACCGCGAAGCTACACCTTC.